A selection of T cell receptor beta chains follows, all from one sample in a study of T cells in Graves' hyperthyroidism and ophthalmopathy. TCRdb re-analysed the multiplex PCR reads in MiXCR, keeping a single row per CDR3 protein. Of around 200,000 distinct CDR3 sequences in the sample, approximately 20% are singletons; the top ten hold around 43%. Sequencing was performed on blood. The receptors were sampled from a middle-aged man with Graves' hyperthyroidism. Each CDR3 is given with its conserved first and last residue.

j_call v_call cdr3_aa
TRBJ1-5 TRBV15 CATSRLGSGQPQHF
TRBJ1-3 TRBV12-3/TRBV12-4 CASSGVGGNTIYF
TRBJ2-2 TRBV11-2 CASRAGLNTGELFF
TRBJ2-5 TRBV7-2 CASRLQETQYF
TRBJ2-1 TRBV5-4 CASRMVGTGGGEQFF
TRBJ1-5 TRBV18 CASSSDVGPQHF
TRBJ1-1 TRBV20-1 CSSRTGGNTEAFF
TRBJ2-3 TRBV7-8 CASSLMETDTQYF
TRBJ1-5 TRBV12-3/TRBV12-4 CASSGDRASNQPQHF
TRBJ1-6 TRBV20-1 CSAYRGEAGSPLHF
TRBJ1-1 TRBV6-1 CALQGNTEAFF
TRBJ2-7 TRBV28 CASSLPGTESSYEQYF
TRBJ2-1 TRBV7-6 CASSTGTEIPYNEQFF
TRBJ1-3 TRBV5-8 CASSINGAVSGNTIYF
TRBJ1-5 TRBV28 CASSLSWDSNQPQHF
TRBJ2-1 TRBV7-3 CASSSAGNNEQFF
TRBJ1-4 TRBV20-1 CSARDRRVSNEKLFF
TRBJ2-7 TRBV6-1 CASKTGGSYEQYF